A selection of T cell receptor beta chains follows, all from one sample in a study of blood T cell repertoires in COVID-19. Clones were read by immunoSEQ multiplex PCR, and TCRdb kept only the in-frame ones, dropping some. The profile shows 130,000 to 150,000 clones, roughly 90% of them singletons. Source material: PBMCs or T cells enriched from blood (not recorded which). These receptors all come from a woman aged 25 to 39 with acute COVID-19. Both conserved end residues are part of each CDR3. A D gene is named only where the DNA matches it firmly. Clone size is shown for a subset of rows, as once, few, many or a class of expanded clone.

cdr3_length,clone_size,d_call,j_call,v_call,cdr3_nt,cdr3_aa
15,-,TRBD1,TRBJ2-7,TRBV28,TGTGCCAGCAGCAAACCCGGGACAGGGGCCTACGAGCAGTACTTC,CASSKPGTGAYEQYF
15,-,TRBD2,TRBJ2-3,TRBV5-1,TGCGCCAGCGGACTAGCGGATGGAGGGCAAGATACGCAGTATTTT,CASGLADGGQDTQYF
18,-,-,TRBJ2-3,TRBV28,TGTGCCAGCAGTTTACCGGGGGTGGGCAAGTTTAGCACAGATACGCAGTATTTT,CASSLPGVGKFSTDTQYF
12,-,-,TRBJ2-7,TRBV7-2,TGTGCCAGCGGGTACTACTCCTACGAGCAGTACTTC,CASGYYSYEQYF
12,-,-,TRBJ2-7,TRBV6-2/TRBV6-3,TGTGCCAGCAGCTTCTATTACTACGAGCAGTACTTC,CASSFYYYEQYF
16,-,TRBD2,TRBJ2-1,TRBV2,TGTGCCAGCAGAGAGGACCTAGCGGGGACATACAATGAGCAGTTCTTC,CASREDLAGTYNEQFF
15,many,-,TRBJ2-2,TRBV5-5,TGTGCCAGCAGCTTCGGCGGGGTAAACACCGGGGAGCTGTTTTTT,CASSFGGVNTGELFF
12,-,-,TRBJ2-1,TRBV5-1,TGCGCCAGCAGCTTGGTCAGCAATGAGCAGTTCTTC,CASSLVSNEQFF
14,-,TRBD2,TRBJ2-7,TRBV9,TGTGCCAGCAGCGCCGGGGGGAGGGCCTACGAGCAGTACTTC,CASSAGGRAYEQYF
13,-,-,TRBJ2-1,TRBV24-1,TGTGCCACCAGTGACGATCTAGTTAATGAGCAGTTCTTC,CATSDDLVNEQFF
14,-,-,TRBJ1-2,TRBV6-5,TGTGCCAGCAGTTTTCACGGGAGCCACTATGGCTACACCTTC,CASSFHGSHYGYTF
14,-,-,TRBJ1-5,TRBV24-1,TGTGCCACCAGTGATTTGAACAGTTTGCAGCCCCAGCATTTT,CATSDLNSLQPQHF
14,once,TRBD1,TRBJ1-2,TRBV7-8,TGTGCCAGCAGCTTAGGGACAGGGGACTATGGCTACACCTTC,CASSLGTGDYGYTF
12,-,-,TRBJ2-7,TRBV28,TGTGCCAGCGGAATCGCAGGGGTCGAGCAGTACTTC,CASGIAGVEQYF
13,-,TRBD1,TRBJ2-7,TRBV30,TGTGCCTGGAGTTCTCAGGGGGCGGGCGAGCAGTACTTC,CAWSSQGAGEQYF
14,-,-,TRBJ2-3,TRBV5-4,TGTGCCAGCAGACAGGGAACCAGCACAGATACGCAGTATTTT,CASRQGTSTDTQYF
14,-,-,TRBJ2-3,TRBV2,TGTGCCAGCATAGGGAAGGGAGGAACAGATACGCAGTATTTT,CASIGKGGTDTQYF
15,few,-,TRBJ2-5,TRBV19,TGTGCCAGTAGTCGGAAAGGGGGGGTAGGGGAGACCCAGTACTTC,CASSRKGGVGETQYF
14,-,-,TRBJ2-7,TRBV5-4,TGTGCCAGCAGCTTGGGGGCAGACTCCTACGAGCAGTACTTC,CASSLGADSYEQYF
15,-,-,TRBJ2-6,TRBV28,TGTGCCAGCAGCCCTGCACACTCTGGGGCCAACGTCCTGACTTTC,CASSPAHSGANVLTF
15,few,TRBD2,TRBJ2-7,TRBV7-9,TGTGCCAGCAGCTCTCTTGTGGCGGGGGCCTACGAGCAGTACTTC,CASSSLVAGAYEQYF